This passage covers 27 T cell receptor beta chains from one sample sequenced in a study of identifying expanded T cells in peripheral blood. The table came from immunoSEQ multiplex PCR; TCRdb's copy has only in-frame clones and leaves some out. The table shows under 100,000 clones, with more than 75% occurring only once. Material for sequencing was blood. Source of these receptors: a person aged 18-69 years in good health.

V gene TRBV7-3 combines with J gene TRBJ1-2, with D possibly matching TRBD1 (5 bases). V was cut by 5 bases and J by 8 bases, with 18 bases left in between. Germline CDR1 SGHTA, CDR2 FQGTGA. The CDR3 is 14 amino acids. Here the CDR3 reads CASSHTGGDGGYTF. DNA of the CDR3: TGTGCCAGCAGCCATACAGGAGGGGATGGCGGCTACACCTTC.

The genes are TRBV30 and TRBJ2-6; possible D gene TRBD1, 6 bases. Germline assignment: CDR1 GTSNPN and CDR2 SVGIG (reference sequence). CDR3 length: 14 residues. The V end was cut by 2 bases, the J end by 1 base, with 6 bases between. CDR3 sequence reads: CAWSRGSGANVLTF. CDR3 nucleotide sequence: TGTGCCTGGAGTAGGGGGTCTGGGGCCAACGTCCTGACTTTC. Full variable domain (rest looked up from reference TRBV30 and TRBJ2-6): SQTIHQWPATLVQPVGSPLSLECTVEGTSNPNLYWYRQAAGRGLQLLFYSVGIGQISSEVPQNLSASRPQDRQFILSSKKLLLSDSGFYLCAWSRGSGANVLTFGAGSRLTVL.

J is TRBJ1-6 and V is TRBV27; D remains ambiguous. Trimming removed 6 bases at V and 6 bases at J, with 12 bases between. The CDR3 loop spans 14 amino acids. Germline assignment: CDR1 MNHEY and CDR2 SMNVEV (reference sequence). The CDR3, as DNA: TGTGCCAGCAGATCGGGAGCCTTTAATTCACCCCTCCACTTT. Translating it yields CASRSGAFNSPLHF.

The sample holds a few counts of this clone. V and J are TRBV2 and TRBJ1-6; a possible D gene is TRBD1 (5 bases). The CDR3 consists of 13 residues. Trimming took 7 bases from V and 7 from J, leaving 11 bases between them. In germline, CDR1 is SNHLY, CDR2 FYNNEI. For the CDR3, the DNA is TGTGCCAGCATAGGGACGGTAAATTCACCCCTCCACTTT. The encoded protein is CASIGTVNSPLHF.

The chain joins TRBV5-5 to TRBJ2-2; 9 bases are shared with TRBD1. CDR1 is SGHKS and CDR2 is YYEKEE in the germline V gene (reference sequence). The CDR3 runs 15 residues. The junction had 6 bases not matched to a gene; V was cut back by 4 bases and J by 5 bases. As DNA, the CDR3 is TGTGCCAGCAGCAACAGGGGGCAATGGACCGGGGAGCTGTTTTTT. This translates into CASSNRGQWTGELFF.

This chain connects TRBV5-5 to TRBJ1-1; D is unclear. V was clipped by 1 base and J by 4 bases, with 8 bases between them. Germline-derived CDR1 and CDR2 are SGHKS and YYEKEE (reference sequence). The CDR3 is 13 amino acids. CDR3 region: CASSLKGGTEAFF. The CDR3, as DNA: TGTGCCAGCAGCTTGAAGGGAGGCACTGAAGCTTTCTTT.

This chain uses TRBV6-5 with TRBJ2-5, with 7 bases matching TRBD1. Germline V gene data show CDR1 as MNHEY and CDR2 as SVGAGI. CDR3 length: 14 residues. V lost 6 bases, J lost 3 bases, and 7 bases stayed unmatched. CDR3 coding DNA: TGTGCCAGCAGACCCGGGACAGCTAAAGAGACCCAGTACTTC. Translation gives CASRPGTAKETQYF.

The CDR3 nucleotides read TGTGCCAGCTCACTCTTCGACAGGGGAGAATTGGGCACTGAAGCTTTCTTT. It encodes CASSLFDRGELGTEAFF. The chain is built from TRBV18 and TRBJ1-1; TRBD1 aligns across 8 bases. J was trimmed by 4 bases and V by 4 bases; bases with no gene match: 14. The CDR3 loop spans 17 amino acids. Germline assignment: CDR1 KGHSH and CDR2 LQKENI.

The CDR3 here is CASSVATGGQNTGELFF. Here the CDR3 DNA reads TGTGCCAGCAGCGTAGCTACCGGGGGCCAAAACACCGGGGAGCTGTTTTTT. The chain uses TRBV9 and TRBJ2-2; D may be TRBD1 or TRBD2 (6 bases each). This CDR3 is built from 17 residues. V lost 0 bases, J lost 2 bases, and 14 bases lay in between. Germline V gives CDR1 SGDLS, CDR2 YYNGEE.

The chain is built from TRBV28 and TRBJ1-5; D unresolved. The CDR3 covers 13 residues. In germline, CDR1 is MDHEN, CDR2 SYDVKM. Trimming took 2 bases from V and 3 from J, leaving 5 bases between them. CDR3 DNA: TGTGCCAGCAGTTTACAGGTCAATCAGCCCCAGCATTTT. Its translation is CASSLQVNQPQHF.

The rearrangement links TRBV23-1 to TRBJ2-5; D is undetermined. The J call may be mistaken, given a closer DNA end match to TRBJ2-7. TRBV23-1 is known as an ORF, though its function is uncertain. The CDR3 extends over 16 amino acids. DNA for the CDR3: TGCGCCAGCAGTCAATCGGCAAACGCCTCACCCTACGAGCAGTACTTC. It translates to CASSQSANASPYEQYF.

The CDR3 loop reads CASNRRGFNQPQHF. DNA of the CDR3: TGTGCCAGCAACCGAAGAGGGTTCAATCAGCCCCAGCATTTT. The rearrangement joins TRBV6-5 to TRBJ1-5, with D unclear. Germline-derived CDR1 and CDR2 are MNHEY and SVGAGI. This CDR3 is 14 amino acids long. V was cut by 7 bases and J by 3 bases, with 13 bases left in between.

The V and J genes are TRBV15 and TRBJ1-1; D possibly corresponds to TRBD1 (6 bases). The CDR3 consists of 14 residues. V lost 4 bases, J lost 3 bases, and 12 bases lay in between. The germline V gene has CDR1 LNHNV and CDR2 YYDKDF (reference sequence). CDR3 coding DNA: TGTGCCACCAGCACTCGACAGGTCTACACTGAAGCTTTCTTT. Its translation is CATSTRQVYTEAFF. Full variable domain (missing parts from reference TRBV15 and TRBJ1-1): DAMVIQNPRYQVTQFGKPVTLSCSQTLNHNVMYWYQQKSSQAPKLLFHYYDKDFNNEADTPDNFQSRRPNTSFCFLDIRSPGLGDTAMYLCATSTRQVYTEAFFGQGTRLTVV.

The V and J genes are TRBV14 and TRBJ2-3; D possibly corresponds to TRBD2 (6 bases). The length of the CDR3 is 14 residues. Per the germline V gene, CDR1 is SGHDN and CDR2 is FVKESK. Trimming took off 8 bases at V and 2 bases at J, with 14 bases between the two ends. CDR3 loop: CASGRAGLTDTQYF. CDR3 DNA sequence: TGTGCCAGCGGGCGGGCGGGGCTCACAGATACGCAGTATTTT.

This chain uses TRBV5-1 with TRBJ2-7; 8 nucleotides line up with TRBD1. J was trimmed by 5 bases and V by 0 bases; bases with no gene match: 4. The CDR3 runs 14 residues. Germline V gene data show CDR1 as SGHRS and CDR2 as YFSETQ. CDR3 loop: CASSLGTGYNEQYF. As DNA, the CDR3 is TGCGCCAGCAGCTTGGGGACAGGGTACAACGAGCAGTACTTC.

The chain recombines TRBV28 with TRBJ1-1; TRBD1 matches 7 bases. This CDR3 has 14 amino acids. CDR1 and CDR2 from the germline V gene are MDHEN and SYDVKM. The ends lost 2 bases at V and 4 bases at J; junction bases unmatched: 4. The CDR3 DNA follows: TGTGCCAGCAGTTTAGCAGGGGGAAGCACTGAAGCTTTCTTT. This translates into CASSLAGGSTEAFF.

This rearrangement joins TRBV5-1 to TRBJ2-7; D call uncertain. Germline lookup yields CDR1 SGHRS and CDR2 YFSETQ. The CDR3 extends over 17 amino acids. V gave up 0 bases and J gave up 2 bases, with 18 bases separating them. The CDR3 loop reads CASSLGLGSVATYEQYF. For the CDR3, the DNA is TGCGCCAGCAGCTTGGGATTGGGGTCAGTCGCAACCTACGAGCAGTACTTC.

The rearrangement uses TRBV29-1 and TRBJ1-1, with 8 positions matching TRBD1. V dropped 6 bases and J dropped 4; count of bases not matched to a gene: 10. The CDR3 runs to 14 residues. CDR1 and CDR2 (germline): SQVTM, ANQGSEA. This CDR3 reads CSVTPTGVSTEAFF. In DNA, the CDR3 is TGCAGCGTGACGCCGACAGGGGTGAGCACTGAAGCTTTCTTT.

J is TRBJ1-5 and V is TRBV30; TRBD1 agrees at 8 bases. The V and J ends lost 4 bases and 4 bases, in that order; junction bases with no gene match: 9. The CDR3 loop spans 15 amino acids. From germline, CDR1 is GTSNPN and CDR2 SVGIG (reference sequence). CDR3 DNA sequence: TGTGCCTGGAATCGGCAGGGGGCACGTAATCAGCCCCAGCATTTT. Amino acid sequence: CAWNRQGARNQPQHF.

The J gene is TRBJ2-7, the V gene TRBV4-3; unclear D gene. The CDR3 runs 13 residues. V shed 0 bases and J shed 3 bases, with 6 bases lying between them. CDR1 is LGHNA, CDR2 YSLEER, per germline. CDR3 DNA: TGCGCCAGCAGCCAAGATCTCCGCTACGAGCAGTACTTC. Amino acid sequence: CASSQDLRYEQYF.

This chain uses TRBV19 with TRBJ2-5; 10 bases line up with TRBD2. CDR1 and CDR2 (germline): LNHDA, SQIVND (reference sequence). This CDR3 region has 15 residues. V dropped 6 bases and J dropped 1; count of bases not matched to a gene: 5. This chain's CDR3 is CASSFQRGGQETQYF. The CDR3 coding sequence is TGTGCCAGTAGCTTCCAGCGGGGGGGCCAAGAGACCCAGTACTTC. Combining the CDR3 with reference TRBV19 and TRBJ2-5 gives the whole variable domain DGGITQSPKYLFRKEGQNVTLSCEQNLNHDAMYWYRQDPGQGLRLIYYSQIVNDFQKGDIAEGYSVSREKKESFPLTVTSAQKNPTAFYLCASSFQRGGQETQYFGPGTRLLVL.

DNA of the CDR3: TGTGCCAGCACAGGCGGACAGGGACTAAATCAGCCCCAGCATTTT. Encoded protein: CASTGGQGLNQPQHF. The chain links TRBV6-1 to TRBJ1-5, with 8 bases lining up with TRBD1. From germline, CDR1 is MNHNS and CDR2 SASEGT. The CDR3 extends over 15 amino acids. V lost 7 bases and J lost 4; bases outside the gene matches: 9.

This chain links TRBV27 with TRBJ2-7; D is perhaps TRBD2 (7 bases). This CDR3 is 14 amino acids long. Germline CDR1 reads MNHEY; CDR2 reads SMNVEV (reference sequence). V lost 3 bases, J lost 0 bases, and 9 bases lay in between. CDR3 residues: CASSLGGHSYEQYF. CDR3 DNA sequence: TGTGCCAGCAGTTTGGGGGGGCACTCCTACGAGCAGTACTTC.

This clone was found once. The V gene is TRBV7-2, the J gene TRBJ1-1; TRBD1 might be the D (5 bases). V lost 5 bases and J lost 0, with 13 bases in between. CDR3 length equals 15 residues. Germline V CDR1 and CDR2: SGHTA, FQGNSA. DNA of the CDR3: TGTGCCAGCAGCCGTCTAGGGACGGTGAACACTGAAGCTTTCTTT. It encodes CASSRLGTVNTEAFF.

The chain links TRBV1 to TRBJ2-4; the D call in the table, TRBD2, was not verified against the DNA. TRBV1 is given as a pseudogene. CDR3 length: 18 residues. CDR3 sequence (DNA): TGCACCAGCAGCCAAGAAAGGTCCCTGGGACTAGCCAAAAACATTCAGTACTTC. Its translation is CTSSQERSLGLAKNIQYF.

The V and J genes are TRBV6-1 and TRBJ2-3; no clear D gene. Trimming took off 2 bases at V and 6 bases at J, with 6 bases between the two ends. Germline CDR1 and CDR2: MNHNS and SASEGT. There are 12 residues in the CDR3. The CDR3 reads CASSESTDTQYF. CDR3 bases: TGTGCCAGCAGTGAATCAACCGATACGCAGTATTTT.

V and J are TRBV5-1 and TRBJ1-6, with TRBD1 as a possible D gene (6 bases). Between the trimmed V and J ends, which lost 3 bases and 8 bases, there was a span of 18 bases. The CDR3 is made up of 16 amino acids. Germline-derived CDR1 and CDR2 are SGHRS and YFSETQ. For the CDR3, the DNA is TGCGCCAGCAGCTGGGACCTCAGGGGAATGCATTCACCCCTCCACTTT. It encodes CASSWDLRGMHSPLHF.